A selection of T cell receptor beta chains follows, all from one sample in a study of T cell repertoires in cytomegalovirus infection. From the reads, TCRdb called clonotypes with MiXCR, one entry per CDR3 protein. The profile shows 200,000 to 250,000 distinct CDR3 sequences, 5% to 8.5% of them singletons. Sequencing used PBMCs. The receptors come from a human donor in good health (CMV status not recorded). Some clones in this sample may be carry-over from other donors' samples. Both conserved end residues are part of each CDR3. A D gene is named only where the DNA matches it firmly. Clone size is stated in some rows and not others, as once, few, many or a class when expanded.

v_call: TRBV12-3/TRBV12-4; d_call: TRBD1; clone_size: many; j_call: TRBJ1-2; cdr3_nt: TGTGCCAGCAGCCTTAGGTCAGGGGGCTATGGCTACACCTTC; cdr3_aa: CASSLRSGGYGYTF
v_call: TRBV29-1; d_call: -; clone_size: -; j_call: TRBJ2-2; cdr3_nt: TGCAGCGTTGGTTCTTTCCGCGCGAACACCGGGGAGCTGTTTTTT; cdr3_aa: CSVGSFRANTGELFF
v_call: TRBV7-9; d_call: TRBD2; clone_size: many; j_call: TRBJ2-3; cdr3_nt: TGTGCCAGCAACTCCGGGACTAGCGGGGCGCACGGTACGCAGTATTTT; cdr3_aa: CASNSGTSGAHGTQYF
v_call: TRBV4-1; d_call: TRBD2; clone_size: many; j_call: TRBJ2-1; cdr3_nt: TGCGCCAGCAGCGCCCGACTAGCGGCGTCCCTCTACAATGAGCAGTTCTTC; cdr3_aa: CASSARLAASLYNEQFF
v_call: TRBV10-3; d_call: -; clone_size: -; j_call: TRBJ2-3; cdr3_nt: TGTGCCATCAGTGATTCATGGGGGGGCGCGACAGATACGCAGTATTTT; cdr3_aa: CAISDSWGGATDTQYF
v_call: TRBV2; d_call: -; clone_size: many; j_call: TRBJ2-6; cdr3_nt: TGTGCCAGCGGGTCGTCACGGGGCGCGGCCAACGTCCTGACTTTC; cdr3_aa: CASGSSRGAANVLTF
v_call: TRBV10-2; d_call: TRBD2; clone_size: many; j_call: TRBJ2-2; cdr3_nt: TGCGCCAGCAGTGAGTCGACTCTGGCTAGCGGGGGGGCCGGGGAGCTGTTTTTT; cdr3_aa: CASSESTLASGGAGELFF
v_call: TRBV20-1; d_call: TRBD2; clone_size: many; j_call: TRBJ2-3; cdr3_nt: TGCAGTGCGACTGTCTCTGGGGGGGGGACAGATACGCAGTATTTT; cdr3_aa: CSATVSGGGTDTQYF
v_call: TRBV12-3/TRBV12-4; d_call: TRBD1; clone_size: many; j_call: TRBJ1-4; cdr3_nt: TGTGCCAGCAGTAAAGGGACAGTTAATGAAAAACTGTTTTTT; cdr3_aa: CASSKGTVNEKLFF
v_call: TRBV6-6; d_call: TRBD1; clone_size: many; j_call: TRBJ2-3; cdr3_nt: TGTGCCAGCAGTTGGACAGGGAATGTAGAGGGTTCCACAGATACGCAGTATTTT; cdr3_aa: CASSWTGNVEGSTDTQYF
v_call: TRBV7-2; d_call: TRBD2; clone_size: many; j_call: TRBJ2-3; cdr3_nt: TGTGCCAGCAGCTTTCAGCGGGGGCCCACAGATACGCAGTATTTT; cdr3_aa: CASSFQRGPTDTQYF
v_call: TRBV7-2; d_call: -; clone_size: many; j_call: TRBJ1-1; cdr3_nt: TGTGCCAGCAGCTTAGCGTTCAGCCCTGAAGCTTTCTTT; cdr3_aa: CASSLAFSPEAFF
v_call: TRBV7-9; d_call: -; clone_size: many; j_call: TRBJ1-1; cdr3_nt: TGTGCCAGCAGCTCCCTACAGGGAGAGACTGAAGCTTTCTTT; cdr3_aa: CASSSLQGETEAFF
v_call: TRBV12-5; d_call: TRBD1; clone_size: many; j_call: TRBJ2-2; cdr3_nt: TGTGCTAGTGGTCCATGGACAGGGGCGGACACCGGGGAGCTGTTTTTT; cdr3_aa: CASGPWTGADTGELFF
v_call: TRBV4-2; d_call: -; clone_size: many; j_call: TRBJ2-7; cdr3_nt: TGTGCCAGCAGCCAAGGGGTTCAGGGGCTGTTTAACGAGCAGTACTTC; cdr3_aa: CASSQGVQGLFNEQYF
v_call: TRBV7-2; d_call: TRBD2; clone_size: many; j_call: TRBJ2-1; cdr3_nt: TGTGCCAGCAGCTCGGGGGGTGAGCAGTTCTTC; cdr3_aa: CASSSGGEQFF
v_call: TRBV6-4; d_call: TRBD2; clone_size: many; j_call: TRBJ2-1; cdr3_nt: TGTGCCAGCAGTGAGCGGGGGGGCTCCTACAATGAGCAGTTCTTC; cdr3_aa: CASSERGGSYNEQFF
v_call: TRBV6-5; d_call: -; clone_size: many; j_call: TRBJ1-2; cdr3_nt: TGTGCCAGCAGTTACTCGTCGAAAGCCAATGGCTACACCTTC; cdr3_aa: CASSYSSKANGYTF
v_call: TRBV29-1; d_call: -; clone_size: few; j_call: TRBJ1-2; cdr3_nt: TGCAGCGCCACCCCGGGAACAGCTAACTATGGCTACACCTTC; cdr3_aa: CSATPGTANYGYTF
v_call: TRBV23-1; d_call: TRBD1; clone_size: many; j_call: TRBJ2-7; cdr3_nt: TGCGCCAGCAGTCAGGGACAGGTGAAGTACGAGCAGTACTTC; cdr3_aa: CASSQGQVKYEQYF
v_call: TRBV23-1; d_call: -; clone_size: -; j_call: TRBJ2-2; cdr3_nt: TGCGCCAGCAGTCAAGAAACGTGGTTAGGGGCCGGGGAGCTGTTTTTT; cdr3_aa: CASSQETWLGAGELFF
v_call: TRBV24-1; d_call: -; clone_size: many; j_call: TRBJ1-5; cdr3_nt: TGTGCCACCAGTGATGCGCGTGGGGGGTCTGTTCAGCCCCAGCATTTT; cdr3_aa: CATSDARGGSVQPQHF
v_call: TRBV11-2; d_call: -; clone_size: many; j_call: TRBJ1-4; cdr3_nt: TGTGCCAGCAGCTTAGACGCCAGGCTTTATGAAAAACTGTTTTTT; cdr3_aa: CASSLDARLYEKLFF
v_call: TRBV7-9; d_call: -; clone_size: many; j_call: TRBJ2-5; cdr3_nt: TGTGCCAGCAGCCGGCAGGGAGAGACCCAGTACTTC; cdr3_aa: CASSRQGETQYF
v_call: TRBV7-8; d_call: TRBD2; clone_size: many; j_call: TRBJ2-3; cdr3_nt: TGTGCCAGCAGCATTTCTGGACTAGCGGGGGGCCGCACAGATACGCAGTATTTT; cdr3_aa: CASSISGLAGGRTDTQYF
v_call: TRBV2; d_call: -; clone_size: -; j_call: TRBJ1-6; cdr3_nt: TGTGCCAGCAGTGAAGTAGGGGACAATTCACCCCTCCACTTT; cdr3_aa: CASSEVGDNSPLHF
v_call: TRBV4-1; d_call: -; clone_size: many; j_call: TRBJ2-3; cdr3_nt: TGCGCCAGCAGCACGCGGGACAGAAGCACAGATACGCAGTATTTT; cdr3_aa: CASSTRDRSTDTQYF
v_call: TRBV5-5; d_call: TRBD2; clone_size: many; j_call: TRBJ2-1; cdr3_nt: TGTGCCAGCAGCCAAGTGGGTAGCGGGGCATCGGGGAATGAGCAGTTCTTC; cdr3_aa: CASSQVGSGASGNEQFF
v_call: TRBV5-6; d_call: -; clone_size: many; j_call: TRBJ2-2; cdr3_nt: TGTGCCAGCAGTTCGGAGGGCCCGGGGGAAGGGATGTTGTTTTTT; cdr3_aa: CASSSEGPGEGMLFF
v_call: TRBV20-1; d_call: TRBD1; clone_size: many; j_call: TRBJ2-7; cdr3_nt: TGCAGTGCTTCAGACCAGGGACAGGGAGTCCACGAGCAGTACTTC; cdr3_aa: CSASDQGQGVHEQYF
v_call: TRBV7-2; d_call: -; clone_size: many; j_call: TRBJ2-2; cdr3_nt: TGTGCCAGCAGCTTAGTACTTGACACCGGGGAGCTGTTTTTT; cdr3_aa: CASSLVLDTGELFF
v_call: TRBV10-3; d_call: -; clone_size: many; j_call: TRBJ2-1; cdr3_nt: TGTGCCATCAGGGAGAGGCAGGGCCCTGAGCAGTTCTTC; cdr3_aa: CAIRERQGPEQFF
v_call: TRBV29-1; d_call: TRBD1; clone_size: many; j_call: TRBJ1-1; cdr3_nt: TGCAGCGTTGAGGCGTGGCTGGGACAGGTGAACACTGAAGCTTTCTTT; cdr3_aa: CSVEAWLGQVNTEAFF
v_call: TRBV4-3; d_call: -; clone_size: many; j_call: TRBJ1-1; cdr3_nt: TGCGCCAGCAGCCAAGCCCCCAGGGCGCGGACTGAAGCTTTCTTT; cdr3_aa: CASSQAPRARTEAFF
v_call: TRBV10-3; d_call: -; clone_size: many; j_call: TRBJ1-5; cdr3_nt: TGTGCCATCAGTGAGGGGGGGGAGGGACAGCCCCAGCATTTT; cdr3_aa: CAISEGGEGQPQHF
v_call: TRBV7-2; d_call: -; clone_size: many; j_call: TRBJ1-6; cdr3_nt: TGTGCCAGCAGCTCCCACGGGGAGCGGAATTCACCCCTCCACTTT; cdr3_aa: CASSSHGERNSPLHF
v_call: TRBV29-1; d_call: -; clone_size: many; j_call: TRBJ2-3; cdr3_nt: TGCAGCGGAAACCATAGGGTCGGGGATACGCAGTATTTT; cdr3_aa: CSGNHRVGDTQYF
v_call: TRBV6-5; d_call: TRBD1; clone_size: many; j_call: TRBJ2-1; cdr3_nt: TGTGCCAGCAGCAAGCTACAGGGGGCAGGCTCCTACAATGAGCAGTTCTTC; cdr3_aa: CASSKLQGAGSYNEQFF
v_call: TRBV7-2; d_call: -; clone_size: many; j_call: TRBJ1-5; cdr3_nt: TGTGCCAGCAGCTTTACAGGTCTTAGTCAGCCCCAGCATTTT; cdr3_aa: CASSFTGLSQPQHF
v_call: TRBV7-2; d_call: -; clone_size: many; j_call: TRBJ2-7; cdr3_nt: TGTGCCAGCTTATCCGACGGCCACTACGAGCAGTACTTC; cdr3_aa: CASLSDGHYEQYF
v_call: TRBV12-3/TRBV12-4; d_call: -; clone_size: many; j_call: TRBJ1-1; cdr3_nt: TGTGCCAGCGGTCGGATGGACCCGAACACTGAAGCTTTCTTT; cdr3_aa: CASGRMDPNTEAFF
v_call: TRBV29-1; d_call: TRBD2; clone_size: -; j_call: TRBJ2-1; cdr3_nt: TGCAGCGCCTTAGCGGGGGGTTACAATGAGCAGTTCTTC; cdr3_aa: CSALAGGYNEQFF
v_call: TRBV28; d_call: TRBD1; clone_size: -; j_call: TRBJ1-1; cdr3_nt: TGTGCCAGCAGTCCTCCGGGACAGGGAATTGGGTACACTGAAGCTTTCTTT; cdr3_aa: CASSPPGQGIGYTEAFF
v_call: TRBV29-1; d_call: -; clone_size: many; j_call: TRBJ2-7; cdr3_nt: TGCAGCGTTGGCTGGGGGGACGAGCAGTACTTC; cdr3_aa: CSVGWGDEQYF
v_call: TRBV7-2; d_call: -; clone_size: many; j_call: TRBJ2-2; cdr3_nt: TGTGCCAGCAGCTCTCATTACACCGGGGAGCTGTTTTTT; cdr3_aa: CASSSHYTGELFF
v_call: TRBV29-1; d_call: -; clone_size: few; j_call: TRBJ1-1; cdr3_nt: TGCAGCGTTTTACAGGTAGAAGCTTTCTTT; cdr3_aa: CSVLQVEAFF
v_call: TRBV18; d_call: -; clone_size: few; j_call: TRBJ2-2; cdr3_nt: TGTGCCAGCTCACCACAGACCGGGGAGCTGTTTTTT; cdr3_aa: CASSPQTGELFF
v_call: TRBV19; d_call: -; clone_size: many; j_call: TRBJ2-2; cdr3_nt: TGTGCCAGTAGTATTCTGACGAAGGTCTCCGGGGAGCTGTTTTTT; cdr3_aa: CASSILTKVSGELFF
v_call: TRBV20-1; d_call: -; clone_size: many; j_call: TRBJ2-7; cdr3_nt: TGCAGTGCTAGAGTAAGGGGGAACGAGCAGTACTTC; cdr3_aa: CSARVRGNEQYF
v_call: TRBV20-1; d_call: -; clone_size: many; j_call: TRBJ1-1; cdr3_nt: TGCAGTGCTAGTTCCGGGGCGAACACTGAAGCTTTCTTT; cdr3_aa: CSASSGANTEAFF
v_call: TRBV7-8; d_call: TRBD1; clone_size: many; j_call: TRBJ2-7; cdr3_nt: TGTGCCAGCAGCTTTATTCAGGGGGCTGCGGGCGAGCAGTACTTC; cdr3_aa: CASSFIQGAAGEQYF
v_call: TRBV6-6; d_call: TRBD1; clone_size: many; j_call: TRBJ1-2; cdr3_nt: TGTGCCAGCAGTCAGACAGGGGCAAAAATCGCCTACACCTTC; cdr3_aa: CASSQTGAKIAYTF
v_call: TRBV7-2; d_call: TRBD1; clone_size: many; j_call: TRBJ2-5; cdr3_nt: TGTGCCAGCAGCCCCGGGACAGGGGGCAGTGAGACCCAGTACTTC; cdr3_aa: CASSPGTGGSETQYF
v_call: TRBV7-2; d_call: TRBD1; clone_size: many; j_call: TRBJ2-1; cdr3_nt: TGTGCCAGCACCCCTTTGACAGGGGGCCACAATGAGCAGTTCTTC; cdr3_aa: CASTPLTGGHNEQFF